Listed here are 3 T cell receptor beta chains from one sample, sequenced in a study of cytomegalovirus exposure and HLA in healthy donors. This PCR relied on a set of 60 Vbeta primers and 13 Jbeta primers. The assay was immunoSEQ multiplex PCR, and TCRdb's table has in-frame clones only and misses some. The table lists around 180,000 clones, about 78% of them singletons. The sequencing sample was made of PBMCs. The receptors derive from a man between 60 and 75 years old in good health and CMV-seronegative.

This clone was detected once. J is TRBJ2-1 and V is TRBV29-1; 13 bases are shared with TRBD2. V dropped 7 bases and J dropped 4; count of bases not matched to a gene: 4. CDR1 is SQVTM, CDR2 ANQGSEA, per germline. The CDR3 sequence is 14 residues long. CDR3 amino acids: CSARTSGSYNEQFF. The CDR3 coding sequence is TGCAGCGCTCGGACTAGCGGGAGTTACAATGAGCAGTTCTTC.

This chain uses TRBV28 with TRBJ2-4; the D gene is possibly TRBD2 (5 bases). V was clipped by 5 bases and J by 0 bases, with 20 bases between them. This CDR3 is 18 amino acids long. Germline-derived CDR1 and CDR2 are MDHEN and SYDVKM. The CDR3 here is CASSPPGRRVLAKNIQYF. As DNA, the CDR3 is TGTGCCAGCAGTCCACCCGGGCGGCGGGTATTAGCCAAAAACATTCAGTACTTC.

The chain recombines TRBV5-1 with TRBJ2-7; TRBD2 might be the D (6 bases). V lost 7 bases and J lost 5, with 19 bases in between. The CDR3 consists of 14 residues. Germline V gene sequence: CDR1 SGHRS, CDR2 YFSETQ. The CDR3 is CASGAEGPSDEQYF. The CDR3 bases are TGCGCCAGCGGTGCGGAGGGCCCTTCAGACGAGCAGTACTTC.